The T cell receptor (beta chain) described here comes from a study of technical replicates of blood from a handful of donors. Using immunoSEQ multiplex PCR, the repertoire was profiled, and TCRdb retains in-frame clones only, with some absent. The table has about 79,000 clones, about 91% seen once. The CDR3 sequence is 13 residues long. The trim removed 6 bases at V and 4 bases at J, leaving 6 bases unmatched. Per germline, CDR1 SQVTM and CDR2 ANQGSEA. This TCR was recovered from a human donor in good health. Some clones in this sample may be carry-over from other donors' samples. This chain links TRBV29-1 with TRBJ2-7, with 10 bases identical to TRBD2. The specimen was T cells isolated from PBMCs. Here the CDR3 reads CSVASGSPYEQYF. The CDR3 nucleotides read TGCAGCGTGGCTAGCGGGAGTCCGTACGAGCAGTACTTC.